These 17 T cell receptor beta chains originate from one sample sequenced in a study of cytomegalovirus exposure and HLA in healthy donors. Researchers ran the PCR with 60 Vbeta and 13 Jbeta primers. The assay was immunoSEQ multiplex PCR, and TCRdb's table has in-frame clones only and misses some. The repertoire consists of 75,000 to 90,000 clones, with 9.5% to 13% occurring once and the leading ten covering over 20%. The sequenced material came from PBMCs. These TCRs come from a man in his 60s in good health and CMV-seropositive.

The sample holds a few counts of this clone. V gene TRBV9 combines with J gene TRBJ1-5, with D perhaps TRBD1 (5 bases). CDR3 length equals 15 residues. The V gene lost 4 bases and the J gene lost 0 bases, with 11 bases spanning the gap. Germline CDR1 and CDR2: SGDLS and YYNGEE. Written as DNA, the CDR3 is TGTGCCAGCAGCCCCGGACACCTTAGCAATCAGCCCCAGCATTTT. This gives the protein CASSPGHLSNQPQHF. The whole variable domain, remainder taken from reference TRBV9 and TRBJ1-5, is DSGVTQTPKHLITATGQRVTLRCSPRSGDLSVYWYQQSLDQGLQFLIQYYNGEERAKGNILERFSAQQFPDLHSELNLSSLELGDSALYFCASSPGHLSNQPQHFGDGTRLSIL.

CDR3 sequence reads: CASKRGNNEQFF. The CDR3 DNA reads as TGTGCCAGCAAGCGGGGGAACAATGAGCAGTTCTTC. The rearrangement joins TRBV27 to TRBJ2-1; 8 bases agree with TRBD2. Losses at the gene ends were 7 bases for V and 5 bases for J; bases not matched to a gene: 1. The germline V gene encodes CDR1 MNHEY and CDR2 SMNVEV (reference sequence). This CDR3 contains 12 residues.

This clone was counted only a few times. At one boundary the junction diverges from the germline segment, which might be a read error. The gene calls are TRBV7-7 and TRBJ2-3; the D gene is possibly TRBD1 (6 bases). The CDR3 spans 14 residues. CDR1 and CDR2 (germline): SSHAT, FNYEAQ (reference sequence). CDR3 bases: TGTGCTAGCAGCTTAGCAGGGGTCACAGATACGCAGTATTTT. Its protein is CASSLAGVTDTQYF.

The chain is built from TRBV7-9 and TRBJ2-7, with 9 bases lining up with TRBD2. CDR3 length: 15 residues. CDR1 and CDR2 (germline): SEHNR, FQNEAQ (reference sequence). Germline trimming cut 5 bases from V and 0 bases from J; bases unmatched to any gene: 5. The DNA for the CDR3 is TGTGCCAGCAGCCCTAGCGGGGCCAGCTCCTACGAGCAGTACGTC. It translates to CASSPSGASSYEQYV.

In this sample, this clone turned up a few times. The chain combines TRBV11-1 with TRBJ2-7, with 7 bases matching TRBD1. The CDR3 is 14 residues long. Trimming at V came to 5 bases and at J to 4 bases, leaving 8 bases not matched to a gene. Germline loops: CDR1 SGHAT, CDR2 FQDESV (reference sequence). The CDR3 DNA sequence: TGTGCCAGCAGCCGGCTAGGGGGCGGGTACGAGCAGTACGTC. Amino acids: CASSRLGGGYEQYV.

This clone was observed a few times. The chain recombines TRBV30 with TRBJ2-5; 11 positions match TRBD2. The J segment lost 5 bases and the V segment lost 4 bases, leaving 9 bases of the junction unmatched. Looked up from germline, CDR1 is GTSNPN and CDR2 is SVGIG (reference sequence). The CDR3 loop spans 15 amino acids. CDR3 sequence: CAWNVAGGPWETQYF. CDR3 nucleotide sequence: TGTGCCTGGAACGTAGCGGGGGGGCCTTGGGAGACCCAGTACTTC.

This clone was detected a few times. The rearrangement joins TRBV30 to TRBJ1-3, with TRBD1 identical over 8 bases. The CDR3 is 15 residues long. CDR1 GTSNPN and CDR2 SVGIG come from the germline V gene (reference sequence). The V segment lost 2 bases and the J segment 3 bases; nucleotides outside the gene matches: 6. CDR3 nucleotides: TGTGCCTGGAGTCGCGGACAGGGCTTTGGAAACACCATATATTTT. It codes for CAWSRGQGFGNTIYF.

This clone appeared a few times. The chain recombines TRBV5-6 with TRBJ2-7; 10 bases map to TRBD2. Trimming removed 4 bases from V and 4 bases from J; junction bases left unmatched: 8. Germline-derived CDR1 and CDR2 are SGHDT and YYEEEE. CDR3 length equals 15 residues. Written as DNA, the CDR3 is TGTGCCAGCAGCCAGGGACTAGCGACACTTTACGAGCAGTACTTC. As protein: CASSQGLATLYEQYF.

The V gene is TRBV5-4, the J gene TRBJ2-1; 9 bases align to TRBD1. Per germline, CDR1 SGHNT and CDR2 YYREEE (reference sequence). V dropped 3 bases and J dropped 6; count of bases not matched to a gene: 4. The CDR3 consists of 14 residues. CDR3 in DNA: TGTGCCAGCAGCTCGCCGACAGGGGGCAATGAGCAGTTCTTC. Translating gives CASSSPTGGNEQFF.

CDR3 coding DNA: TGTGCCAGCAGCTTAGGGGGGGTTGGCTACACCTTC. Translating it yields CASSLGGVGYTF. The chain has TRBV7-2 and TRBJ1-2, with D possibly TRBD1 on 5 matching bases. The CDR3 is 12 amino acids. The ends were cut back, 1 base at V and 7 bases at J, with 7 bases in the middle. Germline assignment: CDR1 SGHTA and CDR2 FQGNSA.

V gene TRBV11-3 combines with J gene TRBJ2-3; a possible D gene is TRBD2 (5 bases). Per germline, CDR1 SGHNT and CDR2 YENEEA. The CDR3 length is 15 residues. V was clipped by 2 bases and J by 1 base, with 10 bases between them. In DNA, the CDR3 is TGTGCCAGCAGCTTAACCGGGGTTGGCACAGATACGCAGTATTTT. Encoded protein: CASSLTGVGTDTQYF.

There are a few counts of this clone. The chain is built from TRBV18 and TRBJ1-4; D is unresolved. V lost 2 bases and J lost 5, with 6 bases in between. This CDR3 contains 13 residues. CDR1 and CDR2 from the germline V gene are KGHSH and LQKENI. For the CDR3, the DNA is TGTGCCAGCTCACCAGGGGAGAATGAAAAACTGTTTTTT. It is translated as CASSPGENEKLFF.

The V call is TRBV19, the J call TRBJ2-7, with 10 bases lining up with TRBD2. The CDR3 totals 15 residues. Germline V gene sequence: CDR1 LNHDA, CDR2 SQIVND (reference sequence). Trimming at V came to 2 bases and at J to 5 bases, leaving 6 bases not matched to a gene. CDR3 DNA: TGTGCCAGTAGTATAAGGGCTAGCGGGAGTGACGAGCAGTACTTC. Amino acid sequence: CASSIRASGSDEQYF.

This clone was picked up a small number of times. The chain has TRBV28 and TRBJ1-1; D unclear. Per the germline V gene, CDR1 is MDHEN and CDR2 is SYDVKM. This CDR3 spans 11 amino acids. The germline V and J ends were trimmed by 2 bases and 4 bases, with 2 bases remaining between them. CDR3 in DNA: TGTGCCAGCAGTTTACGCACTGAAGCTTTCTTT. Amino acids: CASSLRTEAFF.

The V call is TRBV27, the J call TRBJ2-5; TRBD2 might be the D (6 bases). The length of the CDR3 is 13 residues. Looked up from germline, CDR1 is MNHEY and CDR2 is SMNVEV (reference sequence). The V gene lost 8 bases and the J gene lost 5 bases, with 15 bases spanning the gap. The CDR3 bases are TGTGCCAGCCGAAGGGAGGTCGCGGAGACCCAGTACTTC. Its translation is CASRREVAETQYF.

The V and J genes are TRBV9 and TRBJ2-5; 9 bases fit TRBD2. Germline V CDR1 and CDR2: SGDLS, YYNGEE. The CDR3 totals 14 residues. Trimming cost V 4 bases and J 5 bases; bases outside gene matches: 6. The chain's CDR3 is CASSITGTSETQYF. The CDR3 region has the DNA TGTGCCAGCAGCATTACCGGGACTAGCGAGACCCAGTACTTC.

V and J are TRBV14 and TRBJ2-1; D might be TRBD1 (5 bases). Germline CDR1 and CDR2: SGHDN and FVKESK. The CDR3 runs 17 residues. With 1 base removed from V and 1 base from J, the gap between germline ends came to 14 bases. The CDR3 nucleotides are TGTGCCAGCAGCCAAGTAGGGGCAGCTATATCCTACAATGAGCAGTTCTTC. Protein product: CASSQVGAAISYNEQFF.